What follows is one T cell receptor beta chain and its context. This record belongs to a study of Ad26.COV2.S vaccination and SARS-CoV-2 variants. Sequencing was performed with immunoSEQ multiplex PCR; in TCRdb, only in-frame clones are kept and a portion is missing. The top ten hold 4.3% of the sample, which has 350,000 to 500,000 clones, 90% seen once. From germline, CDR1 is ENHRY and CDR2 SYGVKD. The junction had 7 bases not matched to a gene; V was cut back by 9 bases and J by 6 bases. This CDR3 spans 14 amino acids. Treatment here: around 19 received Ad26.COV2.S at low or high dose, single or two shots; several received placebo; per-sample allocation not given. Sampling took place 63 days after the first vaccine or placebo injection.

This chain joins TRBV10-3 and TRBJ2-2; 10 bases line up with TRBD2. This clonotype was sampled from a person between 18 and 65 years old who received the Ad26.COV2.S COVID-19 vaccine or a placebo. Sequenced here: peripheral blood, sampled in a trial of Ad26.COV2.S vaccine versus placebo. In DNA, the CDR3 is TGTGCCATAGGACTAGCGGAGCTGGCCGGGGAGCTGTTTTTT. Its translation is CAIGLAELAGELFF.